This TCR beta chain derives from a study of blood T cells in healthy people across ages (dated by TCRdb to between 2015 and 2017). Background on the whole study: In model experiments, template switching captured roughly one uniquely barcoded TCR beta cDNA molecule for every two T cells. The study measured age-related changes in TCR beta repertoire diversity using deep sequencing normalized with unique cDNA molecular identifiers. Donors were grouped into four age groups: young (average approximately 15 years), middle-aged (roughly 38), aged (around 66) and long-lived (approximately 75). The study analyzed two additional independent replicas of 1 million unique cDNA reads from the same blood draw for two donors, one aged 18 to 30 and one aged 80 or older. Overall study outcomes, separate from this receptor: Observed TCR beta diversity per million T cells fell roughly linearly with age, and a significant reduction was already apparent by age roughly 40. Compared with the aged group, more naive CD4+ T cells, fewer expanded clones and increased TCR diversity were shown by the long-lived group, suggesting age selection. Estimates of total diversity based on one million sequenced T cells were regarded as lower bounds and as underestimates. Donor CMV infection status was unknown, potentially confounding age-related changes in expanded clonotypes. A strong correlation was found between observed TCR beta diversity and the percentage of naive T cells measured by flow cytometry. Since profiling was done on bulk unsorted PBMCs, naive and antigen-experienced compartments could not be conclusively compared.

Receptor amplification or capture employed 5' RACE. Sequencing was carried out with an Illumina HiSeq 2500. A second PCR of roughly 7 to 12 cycles was run with a J-beta primer mix and a sample-barcoded 5' primer. Each TCR beta cDNA molecule received a unique molecular identifier from a template-switch 5' adaptor carrying 12 random nucleotides. Each sample yielded at least 2.5 million CDR3-containing paired-end reads. All of the RNA was converted into first-strand cDNA using the Mint cDNA synthesis kit, with a TRBC-specific oligonucleotide serving as the primer. Following uracil-DNA glycosylase treatment, a first 18-cycle PCR with universal primers M1SS and BC2_uni_R was performed on all cDNA. As for how the authors treated the data: Normalization of each sample was performed by random selection of 1 million high-quality reads, each carrying a distinct molecular identifier. Reads with shared molecular identifiers were discarded instead of being binned into consensus sequences. MiTCR, run with a Q25 quality threshold and the strictest error-elimination algorithm, handled CDR3 identification, clonotype clustering and error correction. Lower-bound total TCR beta diversity was estimated with a nonparametric unseen species model using Euler transformation. TCRdb handled the public reads itself, with Q25 trimming in fastp and clone calling in MiXCR, and kept productive beta chains. Rows with one shared CDR3 protein collapse into an entry with the most common genes and DNA. These V and J calls rely on TCRdb rather than the paper's analysis. The sample table contains around 990,000 distinct CDR3 sequences; only one count was recorded for under 30% of them. Together, the top ten hold 0.65% to 0.75% of the sample.

The donors were some 39 Caucasian individuals from Russia, aged roughly 6 to 100 years, who were systemically healthy. About 9.6 milliliters of peripheral blood were collected from each donor into EDTA-treated Vacutainer tubes. PBMCs were isolated by Ficoll-Paque density-gradient centrifugation, with at least 6 million obtained per sample. Trizol reagent was used to extract total RNA from the PBMCs, yielding at least 5.5 micrograms per sample. Naive CD45RAhigh/CD27high T cell percentages were measured by flow cytometry on a PBMC aliquot from every donor. With regard to this clonotype: It lacks a known antigen. Base qualities are missing; no much larger clone stands one base away.

From V the trimming removes 0 bases and from J it removes 6 bases, while the gene matches leave 5 bases of the junction unaccounted for. Taken from cysteine to phenylalanine, the CDR3 has 15 residues. Only the CDR3 DNA is retained, 45 bases long and in frame from the first base. CDR1 and CDR2 were assigned from the germline V gene as SGHRS and YFSETQ. Separately, the same data were catalogued under a study of T cells of mothers and their children. Taken from the second paper: Donors were nine systemically healthy Caucasian individuals: three mothers and their six children. cDNA synthesis used all of the extracted RNA, with roughly 1.5 ug of RNA in each 15 ul reaction. Sample barcodes and 2-4 random nucleotides were added via the M1S primer in the second PCR. Each mother yielded over 8.5 million TCR beta CDR3 reads and each child about 3 million reads. Thymic selection shapes the output of TCR recombination in a similar way in related and unrelated pairs, and inherited differences have a minor effect. Normalized repertoire overlap was always found to be slightly, but never significantly, higher in related mother-child pairs than in unrelated mother-child pairs. Persistent microchimeric T cell clones were not detected, at a sensitivity of about 90 clones per million clonotypes. In the study, deep NGS was used to compare the TCR beta repertoires of mothers and children, and features distinguishing related mother-child pairs from unrelated individuals were sought. Mothers averaged about 40 +/- 4 years of age and children averaged around 10 +/- 4 years. After adapters were ligated using NEBNext reagents, the libraries underwent 100+100 nt paired-end sequencing on an Illumina HiSeq 2000. To prevent cross-contamination, the mother and child libraries were prepared one month apart and sequenced in separate runs. Between about 500,000 and 2,300,000 distinct TCR beta clonotypes were identified per donor. Naive TCR beta clonotypes were estimated from low-frequency clonotypes matched to each donor's FACS-determined naive share, without sorting.

In this chain, TRBV5-1 is recombined with TRBJ2-2, with 7 junctional bases fitting TRBD1. The TCR sequence derives from a girl aged 2 to 9 in good health. The sequenced sample was blood. The CDR3 protein sequence reads: CASSLDRGKSGELFF. The DNA sequence follows: TGCGCCAGCAGCTTGGACAGGGGAAAATCCGGGGAGCTGTTTTTT. Where the CDR3 stops, the reference TRBV5-1 and TRBJ2-2 genes take over; the full variable domain is KAGVTQTPRYLIKTRGQQVTLSCSPISGHRSVSWYQQTPGQGLQFLFEYFSETQRNKGNFPGRFSGRQFSNSRSEMNVSTLELGDSALYLCASSLDRGKSGELFFGEGSRLTVL.